This T cell receptor (beta chain) was recovered during a study of T-cell memory formation after mild COVID-19. Background on the study: TCR clustering was largely donor specific.

5'RACE primed at constant segments yielded TCR alpha and TCR beta cDNA libraries bearing sample barcodes and UMIs. Each CDR3 protein is one row after TCRdb ran MiXCR on the 5' RACE reads. The sample lists fewer than 400,000 distinct CDR3 sequences, about 17% occurring once. This CDR3 spans 13 amino acids. CDR1 SEHNR and CDR2 FQNEAQ come from the germline V gene (reference sequence). The V end lost 5 bases, the J end lost 8 bases, and 15 bases lay between the germline ends. V gene TRBV7-9 combines with J gene TRBJ1-1, with D possibly being TRBD1 (6 bases). The source material was PBMCs or a T cell subset sorted from them (not recorded which). The clonotype comes from a man aged 18 to 30 who had mild COVID-19 (a few samples of this study predate the infection). Cell type and time point are not known. CDR3 coding DNA: TGTGCCAGCAGCACCACAGGGAGGGACGAAGCTTTCTTT. It encodes CASSTTGRDEAFF.